The entry below describes one TCR beta chain. Its antigen is currently unknown. This entry comes from a study of radiotherapy plus CTLA-4 blockade in lung cancer. Study findings and constraints: Radiotherapy with ipilimumab was followed by blood expansion of tumor-derived clones. Alongside interferon-beta, early blood T cell clone dynamics were reportedly the best predictor of response.

Assay: immunoSEQ multiplex PCR; the TCRdb copy retains only in-frame clones and omits some. The data contain some 98,000 clones, 82% of them seen just once; the ten biggest clones take up approximately 3.4%. Participants had chemo-refractory metastatic non-small-cell lung cancer and were treated with focal radiation plus ipilimumab CTLA-4 blockade. The material sequenced was peripheral blood, taken from a patient treated with radiotherapy plus ipilimumab. The clonotype comes from a human donor with non-small cell lung cancer who had a partial response to radiotherapy plus ipilimumab.

The CDR3: CASSISLGGVSSYEQYF. CDR3 nucleotide sequence: TGTGCCAGCAGTATCTCTTTAGGGGGGGTAAGCTCCTACGAGCAGTACTTC. The rearrangement joins TRBV28 to TRBJ2-7; D perhaps matches TRBD2 (7 bases). This CDR3 has 17 amino acids. The germline V gene has CDR1 MDHEN and CDR2 SYDVKM. V was pared by 5 bases and J by 0 bases, with 20 bases between.